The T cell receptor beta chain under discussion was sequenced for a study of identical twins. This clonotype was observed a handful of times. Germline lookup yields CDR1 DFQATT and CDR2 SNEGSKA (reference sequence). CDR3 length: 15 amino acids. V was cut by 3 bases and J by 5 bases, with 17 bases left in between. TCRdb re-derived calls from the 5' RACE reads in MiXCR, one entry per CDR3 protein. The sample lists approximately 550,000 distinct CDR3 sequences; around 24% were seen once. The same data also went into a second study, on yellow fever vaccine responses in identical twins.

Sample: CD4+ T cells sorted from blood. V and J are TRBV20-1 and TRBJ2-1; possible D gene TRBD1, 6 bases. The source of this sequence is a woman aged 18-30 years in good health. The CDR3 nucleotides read TGCAGTGCTAGGGGGGCAGGGGCTAATGACAATGAGCAGTTCTTC. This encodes CSARGAGANDNEQFF.